This T cell receptor beta chain was captured by sequencing in a study of blood T cell repertoires in COVID-19. Per the original methods: Quantification of nucleated cells was approximated via reference gene primer amplification. Repertoires were generated with immunoSEQ multiplex PCR, while TCRdb's copy carries only in-frame clones and drops some. The V and J calls and clone size were taken over from that table, and D and trimming were inferred from the DNA. The profile shows 350,000 to 450,000 clones, 75% to 90% of them singletons. CDR1 ENHRY and CDR2 SYGVKD come from the germline V gene. The CDR3 sequence is 13 residues long. With 2 bases removed from V and 4 bases from J, the gap between germline ends came to 8 bases.

Sequences were obtained from PBMCs or T cells enriched from blood (not recorded which). The chain recombines TRBV10-3 with TRBJ1-1; D is undetermined. The sequence derives from a man aged 30-40 years who had recovered from COVID-19. The CDR3 loop reads CAISEVGSTEAFF. In nucleotides, the CDR3 is TGTGCCATCAGTGAGGTGGGGAGCACTGAAGCTTTCTTT.